The 10 T cell receptor beta chains in this list originate from one sample, sequenced in a study of blood T cells in healthy people across ages. Combining a sample-barcoded 5' primer with a J-beta primer mix, a second PCR ran for roughly 7 to 11 cycles. TCRdb reprocessed the 5' RACE reads via MiXCR and lists one record per CDR3 protein. Of approximately 1.5 million distinct CDR3 sequences listed, 30% to 35% were seen once; the top ten hold 11%. Input material: blood. These receptors all stem from a woman in her twenties or thirties in good health.

This clonotype was recorded a few times. The chain employs TRBV3-1 and TRBJ2-3; D uncertain. Germline V CDR1 and CDR2: LGHDT, YNNKEL (reference sequence). V was trimmed by 2 bases and J by 6 bases, leaving 15 bases between them. The CDR3 loop spans 15 amino acids. The CDR3 reads CASSQSPQLTDTQYF. CDR3 sequence (DNA): TGTGCCAGCAGCCAATCCCCCCAGCTGACCGATACGCAGTATTTT.

This chain joins TRBV4-1 and TRBJ1-1; 9 bases match TRBD1. The CDR3 consists of 15 residues. V dropped 4 bases and J dropped 3; count of bases not matched to a gene: 6. Germline loops: CDR1 MGHRA, CDR2 YSYEKL. The CDR3: CASSRLTGGDTEAFF. CDR3 nucleotide sequence: TGCGCCAGCAGCCGACTGACAGGGGGGGACACTGAAGCTTTCTTT.

This clonotype was seen a single time. V gene TRBV7-8 combines with J gene TRBJ1-2, with D possibly TRBD1 on 6 matching bases. Deletions cut 3 bases from V and 2 bases from J, with 16 bases between. This CDR3 spans 16 amino acids. Germline CDR1 and CDR2: SGHVS and FQNEAQ. The CDR3: CASSLEGPGQNYGYTF. CDR3 bases: TGTGCCAGCAGCTTGGAAGGGCCCGGACAGAACTATGGCTACACCTTC. The whole variable domain, filled in from reference TRBV7-8 and TRBJ1-2, reads GAGVSQSPRYKVAKRGQDVALRCDPISGHVSLFWYQQALGQGPEFLTYFQNEAQLDKSGLPSDRFFAERPEGSVSTLKIQRTQQEDSAVYLCASSLEGPGQNYGYTFGSGTRLTVV.

CDR3 amino acids: CSAPQTGRKDTEAFF. DNA of the CDR3: TGCAGTGCTCCTCAGACAGGACGAAAGGACACTGAAGCTTTCTTT. This sequence joins TRBV20-1 and TRBJ1-1; tentative D call: TRBD1 (6 bases). Germline V gives CDR1 DFQATT, CDR2 SNEGSKA (reference sequence). CDR3 size: 15 residues. V was shortened by 5 bases and J by 3 bases, with 19 bases between the two germline ends.

The chain joins TRBV4-1 to TRBJ2-5; 7 bases line up with TRBD1. Germline assignment: CDR1 MGHRA and CDR2 YSYEKL. Losses at the gene ends were 0 bases for V and 11 bases for J; bases not matched to a gene: 9. The CDR3 totals 14 residues. CDR3 nucleotides: TGCGCCAGCAGCCAAGATGACAGGGCCGGAGAGCAGTACTTC. This gives the protein CASSQDDRAGEQYF.

This clonotype was seen more than once but under ten times. The chain has TRBV9 and TRBJ2-3, with D perhaps TRBD2 (6 bases). The V and J ends lost 1 base and 0 bases respectively, with 9 bases between them. CDR1 is SGDLS, CDR2 YYNGEE, per germline. CDR3 length: 15 residues. For the CDR3, the DNA is TGTGCCAGCAGCGTATGGGGGGTCAGCACAGATACGCAGTATTTT. Amino acids: CASSVWGVSTDTQYF.

This clonotype has only a few counts. The chain links TRBV27 to TRBJ2-3, with D possibly being TRBD2 (5 bases). The CDR3 extends over 15 amino acids. Per germline, CDR1 MNHEY and CDR2 SMNVEV (reference sequence). V was shortened by 3 bases and J by 5 bases, with 15 bases between the two germline ends. Written as DNA, the CDR3 is TGTGCCAGCAGTTTCGCGGGTAGCCCCAGAGATACGCAGTATTTT. This encodes CASSFAGSPRDTQYF.

The rearrangement uses TRBV7-9 and TRBJ2-5; D not resolved. The CDR3 is 12 amino acids. V was clipped by 5 bases and J by 11 bases, with 15 bases between them. Germline V gene data show CDR1 as SEHNR and CDR2 as FQNEAQ (reference sequence). CDR3 in DNA: TGTGCCAGCAGCGATAGTGCTAATGAGCAGTACTTC. This codes for CASSDSANEQYF. The entire variable domain, with the rest obtained from reference TRBV7-9 and TRBJ2-5, is as follows: DTGVSQNPRHKITKRGQNVTFRCDPISEHNRLYWYRQTLGQGPEFLTYFQNEAQLEKSRLLSDRFSAERPKGSFSTLEIQRTEQGDSAMYLCASSDSANEQYFGPGTRLLVL.

The chain is built from TRBV9 and TRBJ2-7, with D perhaps TRBD1 or TRBD2 (5 bases each). CDR1 is SGDLS and CDR2 is YYNGEE in the germline V gene. The CDR3 is 15 amino acids. The V end lost 4 bases, the J end lost 3 bases, and 17 bases lay between the germline ends. The CDR3 region has the DNA TGTGCCAGCAGCCCCGACCTGGGACGGGGCTACGAGCAGTACTTC. Translating gives CASSPDLGRGYEQYF.

The chain uses TRBV11-1 and TRBJ2-4; D is undetermined. CDR3 length: 14 residues. V dropped 0 bases and J dropped 13 bases, with 16 bases sitting between them. Looked up from germline, CDR1 is SGHAT and CDR2 is FQDESV (reference sequence). CDR3 amino acids: CASSLAPESYGQYF. CDR3 sequence (DNA): TGTGCCAGCAGCTTAGCACCGGAGTCCTACGGGCAGTACTTC.